This TCR beta chain was documented in a study of OX40 agonist ivuxolimab in advanced cancers. Some background on the complete study: Ivuxolimab was a fully human IgG2 agonistic monoclonal antibody targeting the costimulatory receptor OX40 (CD134). In the dose-escalation cohort, 70% to 85% of patients were male, and the mean age was 60 years with a range of about 20 to 79. The purpose of peripheral TCRbeta sequencing was to test whether ivuxolimab changed TCR sequence diversity and led to clonal T-cell expansion. Prior anti-PD-1, anti-PD-L1 or anti-CTLA-4 therapy was permitted, and checkpoint inhibitors had been received by more than 35% of dose-escalation patients. The paper describes the monotherapy dose-escalation part (N of about 47 patients) of the phase I trial of ivuxolimab. Of the 50 or so patients in dose escalation, 19 had hepatocellular carcinoma, some 15 had melanoma, 9 had renal cell carcinoma and 9 had head and neck cancer. Intravenous ivuxolimab was administered to patients every 2 weeks at six dose levels: 0.01, 0.1, 0.3, 1.5, 3 and 10 mg/kg. Partial responses occurred in three dose-escalation patients: two with cutaneous melanoma and one with hepatocellular carcinoma.

The CDR3 has 19 amino acids, counting the end cysteine and phenylalanine. Only the CDR3 region is kept as DNA, spanning 57 bases read in frame from base 1. Per the germline V gene, SGHDN is the CDR1 and FVKESK is the CDR2. Trimming removed 4 bases from V and 0 bases from J, leaving 22 bases between the germline ends. The trial excluded patients who had a history of autoimmune disease or who were on systemic immunosuppression. Peripheral blood for TCR sequencing was drawn from every dose cohort at baseline, at cycle 4 day 1 and at cycle 7 day 1. Samples were obtained from an open-label, multicenter, first-in-human phase I dose-escalation trial of ivuxolimab. The trial enrolled adults with locally advanced or metastatic head and neck squamous cell, hepatocellular, melanoma or renal cell carcinoma. CD4+ and CD8+ T cells were sorted separately from peripheral blood before TCR sequencing. For this clone: What antigen it recognizes has not been identified. No per-base quality is available; no much larger clone lies one base away.

To sequence the TCRbeta CDR3 region, genomic DNA was isolated from the sorted cells. The immunoSEQ Assay was used to sequence the TCRbeta CDR3 regions. The source is immuneACCESS, and TCRdb retained only in-frame sequences with V and J called. Part of the clones is not carried over; for the studies checked, unresolved V genes explain less than half of this, and the remainder is unexplained. A total of 65,000 to 75,000 clones appear in this sample, around 89% of them only once. The ten largest clones capture roughly 0.98% of the sample. General conclusions and limits of the study: The antigen specificity of the peripheral T cells that underwent clonal expansion was not determined. Clonal expansion of both CD4+ and CD8+ blood T cells was observed from baseline to week 6 at doses 0.1 to 3.0 mg/kg. After ivuxolimab, expanded clones were on average more numerous among CD8+ T cells than among CD4+ T cells. Low levels of normalized T-cell clonal expansion were also seen in some patients who did not respond. Partial responders in the 0.1-3.0 mg/kg groups had among the lowest normalized peripheral clonal expansion, especially among CD8+ T cells.

This material consisted of CD4+ or CD8+ T cells sorted from blood, taken in a trial of the OX40 agonist ivuxolimab. The sequence was collected from an adult with an advanced solid tumor such as melanoma, head and neck, liver or kidney cancer. The sequence is built from TRBV14 and TRBJ2-1, with a tentative D call of TRBD1 or TRBD2, each matching 5 bases. In nucleotide form, the sequence is TGTGCCAGCAGCCGGGGCTGGGGCGGGTCGAGAAGCTCCTACAATGAGCAGTTCTTC. This is translated as CASSRGWGGSRSSYNEQFF.